This note documents a single TCR beta chain sequence. This clonotype was seen at least ten times. Its specific antigen is unknown. It has no much larger one-base neighbor in the sample; base qualities were not kept. TCR beta CDR3 regions were amplified from RNA transcripts. For the first round of RT-PCR on the TCR CDR3, the HTBI primer set was used together with the Qiagen OneStep RT-PCR kit. A second multiplex PCR round built the libraries, followed by size selection and purification. Libraries were sequenced paired-end with 100 bp reads on an Illumina HiSeq2000. The paper's processing steps were these. SOAPnuke was used to process the raw data, with reads discarded if the reads contained adapters or uncalled bases, had a mean Phred below 15, or lacked an exact constant-primer or identifier match. COPE v1.2.5 was used to merge high-quality paired reads, and clonotypes were defined as unique nucleotide sequences. MiTCR v1.1 was used to align the clonotypes against IMGT TRBV, TRBD and TRBJ reference segments. Analysis was restricted to V-J combinations with a frequency above 0.0001, which covered 99.2% of repertoires. A TCS score was defined as the ratio of F50 (clonal expansion) to E x V (chaos), with BLOSUM62-based TCRdist applied between CDR3 peptides within each V-J. Welch's t-statistics and random forest reduced fewer than 550 V-J features to around 14, which were used in a naive Bayes classifier (R e1071). TCRdb trimmed public reads at Q25 via fastp, called clones via MiXCR and kept in-frame beta chains. Under each unique CDR3 protein, matching rows form one entry showing the most common genes and DNA. What appears here as the V and J calls and clone size reflects TCRdb's work, not the paper's. The sample has some 360,000 distinct CDR3 sequences on record, approximately 15% of them singletons. The ten largest clones capture approximately 11% of the sample.

A patient counted as having stable Graves' hyperthyroidism if no progression to ophthalmopathy occurred over 18 months of follow-up. The hyperthyroidism patients were between 18 and 65 years old and newly diagnosed, with a disease duration of less than 2 months. Patients with uncontrolled infections, other autoimmune diseases, pregnancy or lactation were excluded. Clinical symptoms, serum thyroxine and TRAb, thyroid ultrasound, and orbital computed tomography formed the basis for the diagnoses. Ficoll-Paque density gradient centrifugation was used to isolate PBMCs from approximately 10 ml of fresh peripheral blood. Total RNA was extracted with Trizol reagent, and quality was checked on an Agilent 2100 Bioanalyzer. This specimen belongs to a study of T cells in Graves' hyperthyroidism and ophthalmopathy (dated by TCRdb to the late 2010s). Regarding the study in general: Peripheral blood samples were taken at initial diagnosis, before any treatment was given. The study also compared thyroid tissue and blood T-cell repertoires from roughly 6 Graves' hyperthyroidism patients. The 100 discovery patients were divided at random into training and test sets in a 7:3 ratio. Prospective prediction of ophthalmopathy was tested in an independent validation cohort consisting of 18 to 20 hyperthyroidism patients and over 15 patients who later progressed to ophthalmopathy. To identify TCR V-J signatures that set the groups apart, the researchers used a discovery cohort of about a hundred patients, made up of 43 with Graves' ophthalmopathy and some 56 with stable Graves' hyperthyroidism. After blood sampling, hyperthyroidism patients were treated with methimazole at a starting dose of 30 mg daily, and ophthalmopathy patients were treated with high-dose intravenous methylprednisolone. TCR Vbeta CDR3 sequencing of 130 to 150 peripheral blood samples (over 40 ophthalmopathy, around 80 hyperthyroidism and some 17 progressor patients) is reported in the paper. Results the study describes overall, beyond this receptor: A model built on a 13 V-J signature distinguished ophthalmopathy from stable hyperthyroidism, reaching approximately 89% sensitivity and about 81% specificity in cross-validation and 80%/75% in testing. Most expanded thyroid clonotypes (frequency above 0.001) were also detected in blood, suggesting blood repertoires may reflect thyroid immune responses. Sample size was not statistically predetermined, and blinding of investigators to group allocation was not performed. During validation, the model predicted progression to ophthalmopathy a median of around 6 months ahead of onset, with approximately 70% sensitivity and roughly 72% specificity.

V loses 0 bases of germline sequence and J loses 2 bases, and the interval between the two ends is 11 bases. Inclusive of the bounding cysteine and phenylalanine, the CDR3 is 15 residues long. The CDR3 DNA has 45 bases and is translated from base 1. In the germline V gene, CDR1 corresponds to SGDLS and CDR2 to YYNGEE. Input material: blood. The chain joins TRBV9 to TRBJ1-2; no D gene can be assigned with confidence. The sequence was collected from an older woman with Graves' hyperthyroidism. The CDR3 sequence is CASSVGPGSNYGYTF. In nucleotides, the sequence is TGTGCCAGCAGCGTAGGCCCGGGATCCAACTATGGCTACACCTTC.